This is a list of T cell receptor beta chains from one sample in a study of Ad26.COV2.S vaccination and SARS-CoV-2 variants. The table came from immunoSEQ multiplex PCR; TCRdb's copy has only in-frame clones and leaves some out. The data contain 300,000 to 400,000 clones, around 85% of them singletons. The starting material was peripheral blood, obtained in a trial of Ad26.COV2.S vaccine versus placebo. The receptors derive from a person aged 18-60 years who received the Ad26.COV2.S COVID-19 vaccine or a placebo. Both conserved end residues are part of each CDR3. The order of the fields is CDR3 protein, CDR3 DNA, clone size, V gene, J gene, D gene. D genes are given only for firm matches. Where a row states a size, it is once, few, many or the class of an expanded clone; other rows omit it.

CDR3aa: CASRDAPHNQPQHF
CDR3nt: TGTGCCAGCCGCGACGCCCCCCACAATCAGCCCCAGCATTTT
abundance: .
v_gene: TRBV28
j_gene: TRBJ1-5
d_gene: .

CDR3aa: CASRRLAGGKDTQYF
CDR3nt: TGTGCCAGTAGGCGACTAGCGGGGGGAAAAGATACGCAGTATTTT
abundance: .
v_gene: TRBV19
j_gene: TRBJ2-3
d_gene: TRBD2

CDR3aa: CASSFGTGKTGELFF
CDR3nt: TGTGCCAGCAGTTTCGGGACAGGGAAAACCGGGGAGCTGTTTTTT
abundance: .
v_gene: TRBV6-5
j_gene: TRBJ2-2
d_gene: TRBD1

CDR3aa: CASSFGIGGLETQYF
CDR3nt: TGCGCCAGCAGCTTCGGGATAGGAGGTTTGGAGACCCAGTACTTC
abundance: .
v_gene: TRBV5-1
j_gene: TRBJ2-5
d_gene: .

CDR3aa: CASSFSGYTF
CDR3nt: TGTGCCAGCAGCTTTAGTGGCTACACCTTC
abundance: .
v_gene: TRBV5-8
j_gene: TRBJ1-2
d_gene: .

CDR3aa: CASSLRETQYF
CDR3nt: TGTGCCAGCAGCTTGAGAGAGACCCAGTACTTC
abundance: once
v_gene: TRBV5-6
j_gene: TRBJ2-5
d_gene: .

CDR3aa: CASSGWDRDQPQHF
CDR3nt: TGTGCCAGCAGTGGTTGGGACAGGGATCAGCCCCAGCATTTT
abundance: few
v_gene: TRBV2
j_gene: TRBJ1-5
d_gene: TRBD1

CDR3aa: CASSQDPGPYGYTF
CDR3nt: TGCGCCAGCAGCCAAGATCCGGGACCCTATGGCTACACCTTC
abundance: few
v_gene: TRBV4-1
j_gene: TRBJ1-2
d_gene: .

CDR3aa: CASSLAGSSPLHF
CDR3nt: TGTGCCAGCAGCTTGGCAGGGAGCTCACCCCTCCACTTT
abundance: .
v_gene: TRBV7-9
j_gene: TRBJ1-6
d_gene: .

CDR3aa: CASSAGSPYEQYF
CDR3nt: TGCGCCAGCAGTGCTGGCAGTCCCTACGAGCAGTACTTC
abundance: .
v_gene: TRBV10-1
j_gene: TRBJ2-7
d_gene: .

CDR3aa: CATSQGGNQPQHF
CDR3nt: TGTGCCACCAGCCAGGGGGGGAATCAGCCCCAGCATTTT
abundance: once
v_gene: TRBV15
j_gene: TRBJ1-5
d_gene: TRBD1

CDR3aa: CASSLGANTEAFF
CDR3nt: TGTGCCAGCAGCTTAGGAGCTAACACTGAAGCTTTCTTT
abundance: once
v_gene: TRBV7-2
j_gene: TRBJ1-1
d_gene: .

CDR3aa: CASSSSTRSQGGRDNEKLFF
CDR3nt: TGTGCCAGCAGCAGCTCGACACGATCACAGGGAGGGAGGGATAATGAAAAACTGTTTTTT
abundance: once
v_gene: TRBV7-3
j_gene: TRBJ1-4
d_gene: .

CDR3aa: CASREQGARGFASTEAFF
CDR3nt: TGTGCCAGCAGGGAACAGGGGGCGAGGGGCTTTGCGAGCACTGAAGCTTTCTTT
abundance: .
v_gene: TRBV6-1
j_gene: TRBJ1-1
d_gene: TRBD1

CDR3aa: CAWSVSRGTEAFF
CDR3nt: TGTGCCTGGAGTGTAAGTAGGGGCACTGAAGCTTTCTTT
abundance: .
v_gene: TRBV30
j_gene: TRBJ1-1
d_gene: .

CDR3aa: CASSTGSLAKNIQYF
CDR3nt: TGTGCCAGCAGCACAGGGTCCTTAGCCAAAAACATTCAGTACTTC
abundance: .
v_gene: TRBV5-4
j_gene: TRBJ2-4
d_gene: .

CDR3aa: CASSTGVNYGYTF
CDR3nt: TGTGCCAGCTCGACAGGGGTTAACTATGGCTACACCTTC
abundance: .
v_gene: TRBV2
j_gene: TRBJ1-2
d_gene: TRBD1

CDR3aa: CATKTLNQPQHF
CDR3nt: TGTGCCACCAAAACCCTCAATCAGCCCCAGCATTTT
abundance: .
v_gene: TRBV19
j_gene: TRBJ1-5
d_gene: .

CDR3aa: CASSASWGDTEAFF
CDR3nt: TGTGCCAGCAGCGCTAGTTGGGGCGACACTGAAGCTTTCTTT
abundance: .
v_gene: TRBV9
j_gene: TRBJ1-1
d_gene: .

CDR3aa: CASSSPIGQNTEAFF
CDR3nt: TGCGCCAGCAGCTCACCCATAGGGCAGAACACTGAAGCTTTCTTT
abundance: .
v_gene: TRBV4-1
j_gene: TRBJ1-1
d_gene: .

CDR3aa: CASSSGTYNSPLHF
CDR3nt: TGTGCCAGCAGTTCTGGGACATATAATTCACCCCTCCACTTT
abundance: .
v_gene: TRBV4-2
j_gene: TRBJ1-6
d_gene: .

CDR3aa: CASSFIGGEETQYF
CDR3nt: TGTGCCAGCAGCTTCATAGGGGGCGAAGAGACCCAGTACTTC
abundance: .
v_gene: TRBV5-5
j_gene: TRBJ2-5
d_gene: TRBD1

CDR3aa: CASRGQSNQPQHF
CDR3nt: TGTGCCAGCAGGGGACAGAGCAATCAGCCCCAGCATTTT
abundance: .
v_gene: TRBV6-5
j_gene: TRBJ1-5
d_gene: TRBD1

CDR3aa: CASAFEPSEINYGYTF
CDR3nt: TGTGCCAGTGCCTTCGAGCCGTCCGAGATTAACTATGGCTACACCTTC
abundance: .
v_gene: TRBV5-4
j_gene: TRBJ1-2
d_gene: .

CDR3aa: CASTSREKLFF
CDR3nt: TGTGCCAGCACCTCGAGGGAAAAACTGTTTTTT
abundance: .
v_gene: TRBV28
j_gene: TRBJ1-4
d_gene: .

CDR3aa: CASSQGELSGNQPQHF
CDR3nt: TGTGCCAGCAGCCAAGGGGAGCTGTCAGGAAATCAGCCCCAGCATTTT
abundance: .
v_gene: TRBV3-1/TRBV3-2
j_gene: TRBJ1-5
d_gene: .

CDR3aa: CARSFHLRGSLRETQYF
CDR3nt: TGTGCCAGAAGTTTTCACCTCAGGGGGTCCCTCCGGGAGACCCAGTACTTC
abundance: .
v_gene: TRBV5-3
j_gene: TRBJ2-5
d_gene: TRBD1

CDR3aa: CASSDSDLGYGYTF
CDR3nt: TGTGCCAGCAGTGACTCTGACCTCGGGTATGGCTACACCTTC
abundance: .
v_gene: TRBV13
j_gene: TRBJ1-2
d_gene: .

CDR3aa: CASGRTGSSGNTIYF
CDR3nt: TGTGCTAGTGGTCGGACAGGATCCTCTGGAAACACCATATATTTT
abundance: .
v_gene: TRBV12-5
j_gene: TRBJ1-3
d_gene: TRBD1

CDR3aa: CASSPPGGNTEAFF
CDR3nt: TGTGCCAGCAGCCCCCCGGGGGGGAACACTGAAGCTTTCTTT
abundance: .
v_gene: TRBV7-9
j_gene: TRBJ1-1
d_gene: .

CDR3aa: CASSLAPGSDTGELFF
CDR3nt: TGTGCCAGCAGCTTAGCCCCGGGGTCGGACACCGGGGAGCTGTTTTTT
abundance: .
v_gene: TRBV7-7
j_gene: TRBJ2-2
d_gene: .

CDR3aa: CASRRDTSGNTIYF
CDR3nt: TGTGCCAGCAGGCGGGACACCTCTGGAAACACCATATATTTT
abundance: .
v_gene: TRBV6-6
j_gene: TRBJ1-3
d_gene: .

CDR3aa: CASSSTPGANVLTF
CDR3nt: TGTGCCAGCAGCTCTACTCCCGGGGCCAACGTCCTGACTTTC
abundance: .
v_gene: TRBV6-4
j_gene: TRBJ2-6
d_gene: .

CDR3aa: CASSLEGPHEQFF
CDR3nt: TGCGCCAGCAGCTTGGAAGGGCCGCATGAGCAGTTCTTC
abundance: .
v_gene: TRBV5-1
j_gene: TRBJ2-1
d_gene: .

CDR3aa: CASSPPGALYEQYF
CDR3nt: TGTGCCAGCAGCCCACCCGGGGCCCTCTACGAGCAGTACTTC
abundance: .
v_gene: TRBV7-2
j_gene: TRBJ2-7
d_gene: .

CDR3aa: CSASLGRDYNSPLHF
CDR3nt: TGCAGTGCTAGTTTAGGACGGGACTATAATTCACCCCTCCACTTT
abundance: .
v_gene: TRBV20-1
j_gene: TRBJ1-6
d_gene: .

CDR3aa: CASTGQYYGYTF
CDR3nt: TGTGCCAGCACCGGACAGTACTATGGCTACACCTTC
abundance: .
v_gene: TRBV2
j_gene: TRBJ1-2
d_gene: .

CDR3aa: CASSYSYNSPLHF
CDR3nt: TGTGCCAGCAGTTACTCGTATAATTCACCCCTCCACTTT
abundance: few
v_gene: TRBV6-5
j_gene: TRBJ1-6
d_gene: .

CDR3aa: CATSISRTNYGYTF
CDR3nt: TGTGCCACCAGCATAAGTCGGACTAACTATGGCTACACCTTC
abundance: .
v_gene: TRBV15
j_gene: TRBJ1-2
d_gene: .

CDR3aa: CASSSMLLAGGRYNEQFF
CDR3nt: TGCGCCAGCAGCTCGATGCTGTTAGCGGGGGGGCGCTACAATGAGCAGTTCTTC
abundance: .
v_gene: TRBV5-1
j_gene: TRBJ2-1
d_gene: TRBD2